This T cell receptor (beta chain) emerged from a study of blood T cell repertoires in COVID-19 (dated by TCRdb to about 2020). Notes on the research overall: Collaborator samples came from the United States, Italy and Spain and covered acute and convalescent phases of COVID-19. The prospective study material was composed of cDNA or gDNA derived from T cells, B-cell-depleted T cells, or PBMCs. HLA class I and class II types, where available, came from metadata supplied by the sample provider rather than from assay-based typing. The dataset comprised deeply sampled blood TCRbeta repertoires from subjects exposed to, actively infected with, or recovered from COVID-19. A de-identified subject ID, COVID-19 status, age in years and sex were almost always included in the sample metadata. The repertoires were made available in a free public database intended to serve as a resource for research on the immune response to SARS-CoV-2. Samples were obtained from the ongoing ImmuneRACE study (first 160 participants) and from 1,254 subjects provided by 6 global collaborators. Points the paper makes about the study in general: Clinical and demographic metadata were provided uncurated, with the amount varying by source and participant.

TCRbeta CDR3 regions were amplified from genomic DNA using the immunoSEQ Assay, a bias-controlled multiplex PCR. The published analysis was carried out like this. Nucleated cell counts per sample were estimated from amplification of reference gene primers within the assay. Sequence reads were collapsed and filtered to measure the absolute abundance of every unique TCRbeta CDR3 rearrangement. For each sample, productive Simpson clonality was calculated by taking the square root of Simpson's diversity index across productive rearrangements. TCRdb holds this immuneACCESS table with in-frame rearrangements only. Some clones are missing; in checked studies, unresolved V genes explain under half, and the rest has no known cause. V and J calls plus clone size are reproduced from that table; the DNA served to infer D and trimming. Across this sample there are 97,000 or so clones, with approximately 92% seen only once. Together, the top ten hold approximately 2% of the sample.

Turning to this clone: Its antigen is unknown. There are no base qualities to consult, and no much larger clone falls within one base.

V was cut back by 1 base and J by 4 bases, leaving a gap of 11 bases between them. Via the germline V gene (reference sequence), CDR1 is LGHDT and CDR2 YNNKEL. The CDR3 numbers 16 residues from cysteine through phenylalanine. The only DNA kept is the CDR3, 48 bases in frame from the first base. In Seattle, one collaborating source enrolled patients while the infection was active and tracked those patients longitudinally over the course of disease. Collaborating institutions collected whole blood in K2EDTA tubes following their own protocols. For TCRbeta analysis, collaborators shipped samples in one of three forms: frozen whole blood, isolated PBMCs, or DNA extracted from either of those sample types.

The rearranged segments are TRBV3-1 (or the pseudogene TRBV3-2) and TRBJ1-6, with TRBD1 perhaps the D gene, on 6 matching bases. This clonotype was obtained from a woman in her 50s with COVID-19, enrolled during active disease. Material for sequencing was peripheral blood. The CDR3 has the sequence CASSQGAGAYNSPLHF. At the DNA level, the sequence is TGTGCCAGCAGCCAAGGGGCAGGGGCATATAATTCACCCCTCCACTTT.